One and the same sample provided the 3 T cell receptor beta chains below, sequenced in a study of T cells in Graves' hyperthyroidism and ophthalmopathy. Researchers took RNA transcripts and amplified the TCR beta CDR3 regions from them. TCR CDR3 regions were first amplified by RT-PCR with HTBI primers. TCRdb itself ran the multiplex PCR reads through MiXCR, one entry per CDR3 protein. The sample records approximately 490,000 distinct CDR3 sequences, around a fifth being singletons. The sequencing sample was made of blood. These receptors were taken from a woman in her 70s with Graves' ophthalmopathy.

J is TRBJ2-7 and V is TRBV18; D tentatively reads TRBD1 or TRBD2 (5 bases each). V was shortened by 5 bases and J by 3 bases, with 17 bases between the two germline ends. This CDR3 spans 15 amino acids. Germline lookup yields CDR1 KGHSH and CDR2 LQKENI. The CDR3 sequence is CASSSREFQHYEQYF. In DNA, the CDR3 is TGTGCCAGCTCATCCAGGGAGTTCCAACACTACGAGCAGTACTTC.

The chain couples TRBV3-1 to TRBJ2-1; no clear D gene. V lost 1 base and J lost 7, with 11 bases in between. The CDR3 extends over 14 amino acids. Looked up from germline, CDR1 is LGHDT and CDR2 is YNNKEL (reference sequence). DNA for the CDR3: TGTGCCAGCAGCCAAGGGGGTAGTAATAATGAGCAGTTCTTC. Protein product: CASSQGGSNNEQFF.

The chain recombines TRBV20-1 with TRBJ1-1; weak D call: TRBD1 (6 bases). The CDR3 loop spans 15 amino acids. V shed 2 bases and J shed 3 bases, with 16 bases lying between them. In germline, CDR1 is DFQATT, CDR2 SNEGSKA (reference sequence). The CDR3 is CSARTLQGIDTEAFF. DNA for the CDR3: TGCAGTGCTAGAACTTTACAGGGAATAGACACTGAAGCTTTCTTT.